The 14 T cell receptor beta chains below come from one sample, sequenced in a study of lymphopenia after photon versus proton radiotherapy. Clones were read by immunoSEQ multiplex PCR, and TCRdb kept only the in-frame ones, dropping some. The sample consists of roughly 7,900 clones, approximately 91% of them appearing once. Sequenced here: peripheral blood, sampled from a patient treated with photon-based radiotherapy. The receptor set was obtained from a woman in her seventies with pancreatic cancer.

This chain links TRBV25-1 with TRBJ2-3; possibly TRBD1 for D (7 bases). The CDR3 runs to 16 residues. V dropped 5 bases and J dropped 3 bases, with 18 bases sitting between them. CDR1 is MGHDK, CDR2 SYGVNS, per germline. Here the CDR3 DNA reads TGTGCCAGCAGTCCCTTGGGCAGGGGGGATACAGATACGCAGTATTTT. Its translation is CASSPLGRGDTDTQYF.

This chain connects TRBV5-4 to TRBJ1-1; D possibly corresponds to TRBD1 (5 bases). This CDR3 contains 16 residues. Between the trimmed V and J ends, which lost 0 bases and 1 base, there was a span of 13 bases. Germline loops: CDR1 SGHNT, CDR2 YYREEE (reference sequence). The CDR3 loop reads CASSLEGRAENTEAFF. CDR3 in DNA: TGTGCCAGCAGCTTGGAGGGCAGGGCGGAGAACACTGAAGCTTTCTTT. Full variable domain (outside the CDR3, taken from reference TRBV5-4 and TRBJ1-1): ETGVTQSPTHLIKTRGQQVTLRCSSQSGHNTVSWYQQALGQGPQFIFQYYREEENGRGNFPPRFSGLQFPNYSSELNVNALELDDSALYLCASSLEGRAENTEAFFGQGTRLTVV.

The chain has TRBV12-5 and TRBJ2-3; maybe TRBD1 (5 bases). The V gene lost 3 bases and the J gene lost 11 bases, with 15 bases spanning the gap. This CDR3 spans 13 amino acids. Germline values: CDR1 LGHNT, CDR2 FRNRAP. The CDR3 DNA follows: TGTGCTAGTGGTTTAAGGGGTCCCCGCGAGCAGTATTTT. Its translation: CASGLRGPREQYF.

The chain has TRBV7-2 and TRBJ2-1; D gene ambiguous. The CDR3 loop spans 14 amino acids. V was clipped by 5 bases and J by 9 bases, with 17 bases between them. Germline loops: CDR1 SGHTA, CDR2 FQGNSA. The CDR3 region is CASSRKNRATEQFF. The CDR3, as DNA: TGTGCCAGCAGCCGTAAAAATCGGGCGACTGAGCAGTTCTTC.

The rearrangement uses TRBV4-2 and TRBJ2-2; no reliable D call. Germline lookup yields CDR1 LGHNA and CDR2 YNFKEQ. V was pared by 1 base and J by 4 bases, with 1 base between. The CDR3 sequence is 12 residues long. The CDR3 protein is CASSQATGELFF. DNA for the CDR3: TGTGCCAGCAGCCAAGCCACCGGGGAGCTGTTTTTT.

J is TRBJ2-6 and V is TRBV4-1; maybe TRBD1 (5 bases). This CDR3 has 15 amino acids. The V end lost 4 bases, the J end lost 2 bases, and 9 bases lay between the germline ends. The V gene's germline CDR1 is MGHRA and CDR2 YSYEKL. The CDR3 bases are TGCGCCAGCAGCCTAGGGGATGCTGGGGCCAACGTCCTGACTTTC. Translating it yields CASSLGDAGANVLTF.

This clone was detected once. V is TRBV5-4 and J is TRBJ1-2; D gene uncertain. CDR3 size: 14 residues. Per germline, CDR1 SGHNT and CDR2 YYREEE (reference sequence). The ends were cut back, 4 bases at V and 5 bases at J, with 15 bases in the middle. Here the CDR3 reads CASSETADVYGYTF. In nucleotides, the CDR3 is TGTGCCAGCAGCGAAACAGCGGACGTATATGGCTACACCTTC.

The chain links TRBV30 to TRBJ1-6; the D gene is possibly TRBD1 (5 bases). V lost 0 bases and J 11 bases, leaving 8 bases between the germline ends. This CDR3 spans 12 amino acids. Germline CDR1 GTSNPN, CDR2 SVGIG (reference sequence). In nucleotides, the CDR3 is TGTGCCTGGAGTGTAAGCAGGGCACCCCTCCACTTT. Translated, it gives CAWSVSRAPLHF. The full variable domain, rest sourced from reference TRBV30 and TRBJ1-6, is SQTIHQWPATLVQPVGSPLSLECTVEGTSNPNLYWYRQAAGRGLQLLFYSVGIGQISSEVPQNLSASRPQDRQFILSSKKLLLSDSGFYLCAWSVSRAPLHFGNGTRLTVT.

CDR3 in amino acids: CASSLAGGRETQYF. CDR3 sequence (DNA): TGCGCCAGCAGCTTAGCGGGAGGGCGAGAGACCCAGTACTTC. The V gene is TRBV4-1, the J gene TRBJ2-5, with 11 bases lining up with TRBD2. Trimming cost V 5 bases and J 4 bases; bases outside gene matches: 3. The CDR3 has 14 residues. Germline CDR1 reads MGHRA; CDR2 reads YSYEKL.

This clone was recorded a few times. V is TRBV6-5 and J is TRBJ2-2; D unclear. The CDR3 consists of 15 residues. The V end lost 2 bases, the J end lost 4 bases, and 11 bases lay between the germline ends. From germline, CDR1 is MNHEY and CDR2 SVGAGI. This CDR3 is CASSYAPRRTGELFF. DNA for the CDR3: TGTGCCAGCAGTTACGCCCCCAGACGCACCGGGGAGCTGTTTTTT.

This clone occurred once. This chain joins TRBV7-9 and TRBJ2-3; D gene uncertain. Germline loops: CDR1 SEHNR, CDR2 FQNEAQ (reference sequence). Trimming removed 8 bases from V and 0 bases from J, with 15 bases in between. This CDR3 has 15 amino acids. CDR3 region: CASFWAVQSTDTQYF. Written as DNA, the CDR3 is TGTGCCAGCTTTTGGGCAGTCCAAAGCACAGATACGCAGTATTTT.

The V call is TRBV7-2, the J call TRBJ1-1, with a tentative D call TRBD1 (6 bases). Germline CDR1 is SGHTA and CDR2 is FQGNSA. V was shortened by 2 bases and J by 4 bases, with 11 bases between the two germline ends. This CDR3 is 14 amino acids long. CDR3 sequence: CASSLSGRGTEAFF. The CDR3 DNA sequence: TGTGCCAGCAGCTTATCCGGCAGGGGCACTGAAGCTTTCTTT.

V is TRBV28 and J is TRBJ2-1; TRBD1 might be the D (5 bases). The V end was cut by 6 bases, the J end by 1 base, with 10 bases between. The germline gives CDR1 MDHEN, CDR2 SYDVKM. The CDR3 sequence is 14 residues long. The CDR3 DNA is TGTGCCAGCAGCTCTAGGGGATCCTACAATGAGCAGTTCTTC. Its translation: CASSSRGSYNEQFF.

This chain joins TRBV19 and TRBJ1-2; D not resolved. The CDR3 sequence is 14 residues long. Trimming left V 6 bases short and J 5 bases short, with 16 bases between. The germline V gene encodes CDR1 LNHDA and CDR2 SQIVND (reference sequence). The CDR3 DNA reads as TGTGCCAGTAGCCCGGGAGCTTCCCTGTATGGCTACACCTTC. It yields the protein CASSPGASLYGYTF.